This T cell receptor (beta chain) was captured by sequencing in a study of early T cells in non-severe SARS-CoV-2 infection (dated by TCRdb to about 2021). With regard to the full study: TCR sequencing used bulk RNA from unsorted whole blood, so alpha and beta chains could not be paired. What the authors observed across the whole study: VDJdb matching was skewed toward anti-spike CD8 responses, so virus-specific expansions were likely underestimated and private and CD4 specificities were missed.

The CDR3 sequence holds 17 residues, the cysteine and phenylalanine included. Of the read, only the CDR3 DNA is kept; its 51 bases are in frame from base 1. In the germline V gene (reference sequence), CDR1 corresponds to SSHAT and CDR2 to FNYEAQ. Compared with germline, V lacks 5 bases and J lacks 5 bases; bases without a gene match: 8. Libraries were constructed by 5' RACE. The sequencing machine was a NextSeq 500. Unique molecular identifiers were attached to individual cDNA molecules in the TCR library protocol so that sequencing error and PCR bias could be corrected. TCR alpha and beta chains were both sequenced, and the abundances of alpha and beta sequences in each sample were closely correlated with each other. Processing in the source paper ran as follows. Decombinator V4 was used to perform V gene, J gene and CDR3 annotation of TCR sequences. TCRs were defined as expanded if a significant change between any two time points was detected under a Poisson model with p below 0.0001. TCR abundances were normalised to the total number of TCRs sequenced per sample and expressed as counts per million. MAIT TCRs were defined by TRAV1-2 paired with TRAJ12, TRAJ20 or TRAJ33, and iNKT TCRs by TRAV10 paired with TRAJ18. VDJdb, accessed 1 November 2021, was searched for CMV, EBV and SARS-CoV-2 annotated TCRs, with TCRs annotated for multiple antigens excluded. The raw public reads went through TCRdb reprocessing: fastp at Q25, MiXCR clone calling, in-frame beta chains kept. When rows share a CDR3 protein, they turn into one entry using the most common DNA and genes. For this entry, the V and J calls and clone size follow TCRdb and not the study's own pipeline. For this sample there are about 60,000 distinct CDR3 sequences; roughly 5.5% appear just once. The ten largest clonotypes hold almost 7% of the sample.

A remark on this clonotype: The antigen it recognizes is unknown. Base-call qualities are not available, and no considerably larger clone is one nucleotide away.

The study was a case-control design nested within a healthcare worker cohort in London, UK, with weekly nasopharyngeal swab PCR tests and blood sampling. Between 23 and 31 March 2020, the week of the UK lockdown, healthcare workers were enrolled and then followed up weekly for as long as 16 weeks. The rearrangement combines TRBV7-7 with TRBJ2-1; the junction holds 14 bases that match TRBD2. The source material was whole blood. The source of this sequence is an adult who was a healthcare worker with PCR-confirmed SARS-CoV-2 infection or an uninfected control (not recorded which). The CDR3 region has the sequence CASSPAGTSGGHNEQFF. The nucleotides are TGTGCCAGCAGCCCCGCGGGGACTAGCGGGGGCCACAATGAGCAGTTCTTC.